What follows are 21 T cell receptor beta chains derived from one specimen sequenced in a study of response to subunit inactivated influenza vaccine. TCRdb reanalysed the RT-PCR reads using MiXCR and keeps one entry per CDR3 protein. The repertoire includes fewer than 600,000 distinct CDR3 sequences, approximately 6.9% of them detected once, and 13% sits in the top ten. This material consisted of PBMCs from blood, taken less than 25 months after vaccination. The receptors here all came from a man between 50 and 75 years old who received an inactivated influenza vaccine.

Concerning this clonotype itself: Germline and junction disagree at one end, which may indicate a read error. This sequence joins TRBV7-7 and TRBJ2-1; 8 nucleotides line up with TRBD1. Germline CDR1 is SSHAT and CDR2 is FNYEAQ (reference sequence). This CDR3 is 16 amino acids long. CDR3 nucleotide sequence: TGTGCTAGCAGCTTGAAGGCAGGGGGCCTTAACAATGAGCAGTTCTTC. Amino acid sequence: CASSLKAGGLNNEQFF.

The chain combines TRBV4-3 with TRBJ2-3; the D call may be TRBD1 or TRBD2 (6 bases each). This CDR3 spans 17 amino acids. The germline V and J ends were trimmed by 0 bases and 5 bases, with 18 bases remaining between them. Germline-derived CDR1 and CDR2 are LGHNA and YSLEER. CDR3 sequence (DNA): TGCGCCAGCAGCCAAGATAGGGGGGTCCAGGTCGTAGATACGCAGTATTTT. Translation: CASSQDRGVQVVDTQYF.

This clonotype has more than one count but fewer than ten. DNA for the CDR3: TGCGCCAGCAGCTTTAACTCCGACCAAGAGACCCAGTACTTC. Its protein is CASSFNSDQETQYF. The chain combines TRBV5-1 with TRBJ2-5; D ambiguous. Trimming took 2 bases from V and 0 from J, leaving 8 bases between them. The germline CDR1 and CDR2 sequences are SGHRS and YFSETQ. The CDR3 totals 14 residues.

This clonotype occurred many times. The chain employs TRBV6-5 and TRBJ2-7; 15 bases line up with TRBD2. This CDR3 is built from 15 residues. Trimming removed 3 bases from V and 6 bases from J; junction bases left unmatched: 3. Germline V lookup: CDR1 MNHEY, CDR2 SVGAGI. The CDR3 DNA reads TGTGCCAGCAGTTATGGACTAGCGGGAGGGTCCGAGCAGTACTTC. Translation gives CASSYGLAGGSEQYF.

The chain has TRBV5-6 and TRBJ2-1, with 7 bases matching TRBD1. V lost 4 bases to trimming and J lost 8 bases; unmatched junction nucleotides: 9. Germline assignment: CDR1 SGHDT and CDR2 YYEEEE. The CDR3 has 14 amino acids. The CDR3 DNA reads TGTGCCAGCAGCCCGGGACAGTACCCCGATGAGCAGTTCTTC. Translated: CASSPGQYPDEQFF.

This clonotype occurred a few times. V usage is TRBV6-5 and J usage is TRBJ1-2; no firm D call. The V and J ends lost 1 base and 0 bases respectively, with 12 bases between them. Germline V lookup: CDR1 MNHEY, CDR2 SVGAGI. The CDR3 runs 16 residues. Here the CDR3 DNA reads TGTGCCAGCAGTTACTTATCGTGGCAGACTAACTATGGCTACACCTTC. Translation: CASSYLSWQTNYGYTF.

This clonotype came up a few times. This chain links TRBV5-1 with TRBJ2-7; TRBD2 agrees at 8 bases. J lost 3 bases, V lost 3 bases, and 8 bases had no gene match. The CDR3 runs 15 residues. Germline loops: CDR1 SGHRS, CDR2 YFSETQ. The CDR3 region has the DNA TGCGCCAGCAGCTCGGCGGAACTAGCGGTCTACGAGCAGTACTTC. Amino acids: CASSSAELAVYEQYF.

This clonotype appeared many times. This chain links TRBV7-9 with TRBJ2-7; 10 bases fit TRBD2. This CDR3 spans 15 amino acids. After removal of 5 bases from V and 5 bases from J, the junction contained 9 bases not matched to a gene. Per the germline V gene, CDR1 is SEHNR and CDR2 is FQNEAQ (reference sequence). The CDR3 sequence: CASSRAGGPTNEQYF. The CDR3 DNA reads TGTGCCAGCAGCCGAGCGGGAGGGCCGACCAACGAGCAGTACTTC.

In this sample, this clonotype turned up many times. The V and J genes are TRBV10-3 and TRBJ2-5; no firm D call. The CDR3 runs to 14 residues. CDR1 is ENHRY and CDR2 is SYGVKD in the germline V gene. The germline V and J ends were trimmed by 2 bases and 5 bases, with 12 bases remaining between them. CDR3 DNA sequence: TGTGCCATCAGTGAGATCCCCGCCGGGGAGACCCAGTACTTC. Its translation: CAISEIPAGETQYF.

This clonotype was observed at least ten times. This chain uses TRBV20-1 with TRBJ2-7; D may be TRBD2 (5 bases). CDR1 DFQATT and CDR2 SNEGSKA come from the germline V gene (reference sequence). The CDR3 contains 14 residues. The ends were cut back, 5 bases at V and 3 bases at J, with 17 bases in the middle. DNA of the CDR3: TGCAGTGCTCACTCCCCAGAGGGTAACTACGAGCAGTACTTC. It is translated as CSAHSPEGNYEQYF.

This clonotype was detected a few times. V is TRBV7-2 and J is TRBJ1-2; D uncertain. CDR3 size: 15 residues. The V end was cut by 5 bases, the J end by 4 bases, with 17 bases between. Germline V gene data show CDR1 as SGHTA and CDR2 as FQGNSA. In DNA form, the CDR3 reads TGTGCCAGCAGCCCGGGTCGATGGGAAAGCTATGGCTACACCTTC. Encoded protein: CASSPGRWESYGYTF.

The CDR3 region has the DNA TGTGCCAGCAGCTTAGAGGACAGGGATAAGGTGGGGGACACTGAAGCTTTCTTT. Protein: CASSLEDRDKVGDTEAFF. The V and J genes are TRBV11-3 and TRBJ1-1, with 8 positions matching TRBD1. This CDR3 has 18 residues. J lost 3 bases, V lost 0 bases, and 12 bases had no gene match. Germline V gives CDR1 SGHNT, CDR2 YENEEA.

In its sample, this clonotype was seen many times. The chain carries TRBV6-6 and TRBJ1-5, with unresolved D. Germline values: CDR1 MNHNY, CDR2 SVGAGI (reference sequence). The CDR3 has 13 residues. Deletions cut 7 bases from V and 0 bases from J, with 7 bases between. CDR3 sequence reads: CASNQDSNQPQHF. CDR3 nucleotide sequence: TGTGCCAGCAACCAAGATAGCAATCAGCCCCAGCATTTT.

This clonotype came up a few times. This rearrangement joins TRBV20-1 to TRBJ2-1; TRBD2 agrees at 9 bases. The germline V gene has CDR1 DFQATT and CDR2 SNEGSKA (reference sequence). This CDR3 is 15 amino acids long. V lost 3 bases, J lost 7 bases, and 10 bases stayed unmatched. The CDR3 protein is CSASSGRNLGNEQFF. CDR3 bases: TGCAGTGCTAGTAGCGGGAGAAACCTAGGGAATGAGCAGTTCTTC.

This clonotype was seen repeatedly, ten times or more. V is TRBV3-1 and J is TRBJ1-1; unclear D gene. The CDR3 contains 13 residues. The V gene lost 5 bases and the J gene lost 4 bases, with 11 bases spanning the gap. Looked up from germline, CDR1 is LGHDT and CDR2 is YNNKEL (reference sequence). CDR3 region: CASSTRPGTEAFF. In DNA form, the CDR3 reads TGTGCCAGCAGCACCCGGCCAGGCACTGAAGCTTTCTTT.

This clonotype was seen only a few times. The J gene is TRBJ2-7, the V gene TRBV20-1, with TRBD1 identical over 8 bases. The CDR3 contains 14 residues. Trimming cost V 3 bases and J 6 bases; bases outside gene matches: 10. Germline CDR1 is DFQATT and CDR2 is SNEGSKA (reference sequence). CDR3 residues: CSASPSRGLGEQYF. DNA of the CDR3: TGCAGTGCTAGCCCTTCCAGGGGGCTCGGCGAGCAGTACTTC.

This chain joins TRBV2 and TRBJ2-3; the D is unclear. The germline V gene has CDR1 SNHLY and CDR2 FYNNEI. V dropped 7 bases and J dropped 2 bases, with 10 bases sitting between them. This CDR3 has 13 amino acids. The CDR3: CASTYLNTDTQYF. The CDR3 nucleotides read TGTGCCAGCACTTATCTAAACACAGATACGCAGTATTTT.

A few counts support this clonotype. The chain is built from TRBV20-1 and TRBJ2-3, with TRBD2 matching over 12 bases. Trimming took 6 bases from V and 0 from J; bases not matched to a gene: 4. The CDR3 loop spans 15 amino acids. Germline-derived CDR1 and CDR2 are DFQATT and SNEGSKA (reference sequence). The CDR3 nucleotides are TGCAGTGCCCCGACTAGCGGGAGAAGCACAGATACGCAGTATTTT. Its translation: CSAPTSGRSTDTQYF.

This clonotype was found a few times. The rearrangement uses TRBV12-3 or TRBV12-4 and TRBJ2-7, with 7 bases aligning to TRBD1. The CDR3 runs 14 residues. J gave up 3 bases and V 3 bases, and 5 bases lay outside the gene matches. For the CDR3, the DNA is TGTGCCAGCAGTTTTCGGGCAGGGGGCTACGAGCAGTACTTC. Its protein product is CASSFRAGGYEQYF.

This clonotype came up many times. This rearrangement joins TRBV5-1 to TRBJ2-1; TRBD1 aligns across 7 bases. Germline V gene lookup returns CDR1 SGHRS and CDR2 YFSETQ. This CDR3 has 14 amino acids. V shed 4 bases and J 2 bases; nucleotides not matched to a gene: 3. Here the CDR3 DNA reads TGCGCCAGCAGCCGGGACAGTACCTACAATGAGCAGTTCTTC. Amino acid sequence: CASSRDSTYNEQFF.

In this sample, this clonotype turned up many times. This sequence joins TRBV7-2 and TRBJ2-3; possibly TRBD2 for D (6 bases). This CDR3 contains 15 residues. V dropped 5 bases and J dropped 3 bases, with 15 bases sitting between them. Germline CDR1 reads SGHTA; CDR2 reads FQGNSA. DNA of the CDR3: TGTGCCAGCAGCCCAGCGGGCGGGACGACAGATACGCAGTATTTT. It is translated as CASSPAGGTTDTQYF. Full variable domain (outside the CDR3, taken from reference TRBV7-2 and TRBJ2-3): GAGVSQSPSNKVTEKGKDVELRCDPISGHTALYWYRQSLGQGLEFLIYFQGNSAPDKSGLPSDRFSAERTGGSVSTLTIQRTQQEDSAVYLCASSPAGGTTDTQYFGPGTRLTVL.